This T cell receptor (beta chain) originates from a study of blood T cell repertoires in COVID-19. Study-level background: The United States, Italy and Spain supplied acute and convalescent COVID-19 samples. The cDNA or gDNA used as material had been derived from T cells, B-cell-depleted T cells, or PBMCs.

The CDR3 contains 12 residues. V gave up 8 bases and J gave up 3 bases, with 8 bases separating them. Germline values: CDR1 MNHEY, CDR2 SVGAGI. The table came from immunoSEQ multiplex PCR; TCRdb's copy has only in-frame clones and leaves some out. The table has 200,000 to 250,000 clones, around 80% seen once. This TCR came from a human donor in a cohort sampled during active COVID-19. Sequencing used peripheral blood. The genes are TRBV6-5 and TRBJ1-5; a possible D gene is TRBD1 (5 bases). The CDR3 DNA sequence: TGTGCCAGCCGGGGGAACAATCAGCCCCAGCATTTT. It yields the protein CASRGNNQPQHF.